The 24 T cell receptor beta chains below were found in one sample sequenced in a study of regulatory T cells in long-lasting Graves disease. CDR3-region Arm-PCR and iRepertoire HTBI primers produced the TCR beta libraries. TCRdb processed the multiplex PCR reads anew with MiXCR; each CDR3 protein has one entry. The repertoire has some 230,000 distinct CDR3 sequences, about 18% of them found once; the top ten carry around 21%. Time point denoted: newly diagnosed GD, antithyroid drugs for less than 3 months. The TCR library used RNA extracted from PBMCs. The sample was peripheral blood mononuclear cells (PBMCs), taken at new diagnosis, from a patient treated with antithyroid drugs. The receptors originated from a female donor with Graves disease.

CDR3 sequence: CASSFSGRGSYGYTF. Here the CDR3 DNA reads TGTGCCAGCAGTTTTTCGGGAAGGGGGTCCTATGGCTACACCTTC. V usage is TRBV27 and J usage is TRBJ1-2, with D possibly matching TRBD1 (6 bases). V lost 3 bases and J 4 bases, leaving 15 bases between the germline ends. CDR3 length equals 15 residues. The germline CDR1 and CDR2 sequences are MNHEY and SMNVEV (reference sequence).

A note on this clonotype: An end of the junction differs from the germline gene, which may be a read error. The chain is built from TRBV6-1 and TRBJ2-7, with 7 bases matching TRBD2. The CDR3 covers 15 residues. From germline, CDR1 is MNHNS and CDR2 SASEGT. CDR3 loop: CVSTQSSPSGSGPHF. The DNA for the CDR3 is TGTGTCAGCACCCAATCGAGTCCTAGCGGCTCTGGTCCTCACTTC.

This clonotype has ten or more counts. V is TRBV2 and J is TRBJ2-2; no definite D call. Germline CDR1 and CDR2: SNHLY and FYNNEI. Trimming took 5 bases from V and 3 from J, leaving 13 bases between them. The CDR3 contains 15 residues. The CDR3 is CASSPTSVDTGELFF. The CDR3 DNA reads TGTGCCAGCAGTCCCACCTCCGTGGACACCGGGGAGCTGTTTTTT.

This clonotype showed up just once. Given a far larger clone just one base away, this is likely a sequencing read error. The chain has TRBV2 and TRBJ1-5; D unclear. Germline V lookup: CDR1 SNHLY, CDR2 FYNNEI. Trimming took 8 bases from V and 2 from J, leaving 19 bases between them. The CDR3 totals 16 residues. The CDR3 spells CASGHPPGWGNQPQHF. CDR3 coding DNA: TGTGCCAGCGGCCATCCCCCGGGCTGGGGCAATCAGCCCCAGCATTTT.

This clonotype was seen only a few times. The chain has TRBV5-5 and TRBJ1-3, with TRBD1 as a possible D gene (5 bases). The V end lost 7 bases, the J end lost 4 bases, and 15 bases lay between the germline ends. The germline V gene encodes CDR1 SGHKS and CDR2 YYEKEE (reference sequence). This CDR3 is built from 14 residues. The CDR3 sequence is CASERDSSGNTIYF. Here the CDR3 DNA reads TGTGCCAGCGAACGAGACAGTTCCGGAAACACCATATATTTT.

This chain joins TRBV5-4 and TRBJ2-3; the match to TRBD2 covers 10 bases. The CDR3 is 15 amino acids. The ends lost 4 bases at V and 1 base at J; junction bases unmatched: 3. CDR1 is SGHNT, CDR2 YYREEE, per germline (reference sequence). Written as DNA, the CDR3 is TGTGCCAGCAGCGCCCTAGCGGGGGGCACAGATACGCAGTATTTT. It yields the protein CASSALAGGTDTQYF.

This clonotype occurred many times. Lacking the conserved final phenylalanine or tryptophan, this CDR3 likely reflects a read error. The DNA is left out, because the CDR3 cannot be placed on it with certainty; the CDR3 is given as TCRdb lists it. The rearrangement links TRBV20-1 to TRBJ1-3; the table calls TRBD1, which could not be checked here. Per the germline V gene, CDR1 is DFQATT and CDR2 is SNEGSKA (reference sequence). The CDR3 comprises 13 residues, both ends counted. CDR3 sequence: CSASSPEQVLSQD.

There are a few counts of this clonotype. This chain connects TRBV24-1 to TRBJ2-2; TRBD1 agrees at 8 bases. CDR3 length: 16 amino acids. Germline V gene lookup returns CDR1 KGHDR and CDR2 SFDVKD. The J segment lost 1 base and the V segment lost 4 bases, leaving 4 bases of the junction unmatched. The CDR3 region is CATSDADRGNTGELFF. DNA of the CDR3: TGTGCCACCAGTGACGCCGACAGGGGGAACACCGGGGAGCTGTTTTTT.

This clonotype was seen ten or more times. This likely comes from a read error, as the CDR3 has no conserved phenylalanine or tryptophan at its end. The DNA is left out, because the CDR3 cannot be placed on it with certainty; the CDR3 is given as TCRdb lists it. This rearrangement joins TRBV2 to TRBJ1-2; TRBD1, the D gene given by the table, was not confirmed from the DNA. Germline loops: CDR1 SNHLY, CDR2 FYNNEI. The CDR3 sequence runs 12 residues, both termini included. The CDR3 loop reads CASSEALKGTVL.

This clonotype was seen more than once but under ten times. The chain joins TRBV27 to TRBJ2-3, with TRBD2 matching 7 bases. CDR1 is MNHEY, CDR2 SMNVEV, per germline (reference sequence). V shed 11 bases and J 6 bases; nucleotides not matched to a gene: 11. This CDR3 has 13 residues. CDR3 in amino acids: CASASVGGDTQYF. The CDR3 bases are TGTGCCTCCGCTTCGGTGGGAGGGGATACGCAGTATTTT.

The sample holds many counts of this clonotype. The genes are TRBV27 and TRBJ2-2; D gene ambiguous. Germline CDR1 and CDR2: MNHEY and SMNVEV (reference sequence). CDR3 length: 13 amino acids. Deletions cut 5 bases from V and 2 bases from J, with 6 bases between. CDR3 sequence: CASSAYNTGELFF. The CDR3 DNA is TGTGCCAGCAGTGCCTACAACACCGGGGAGCTGTTTTTT.

This clonotype was picked up many times. This chain joins TRBV5-1 and TRBJ2-3, with D perhaps matching TRBD1 (6 bases). Trimming took 6 bases from V and 0 from J, leaving 14 bases between them. The CDR3 covers 15 residues. The germline V gene has CDR1 SGHRS and CDR2 YFSETQ. The CDR3, as DNA: TGCGCCAGCATCCGGGACAATCCTAGCACAGATACGCAGTATTTT. Translated, it gives CASIRDNPSTDTQYF.

This clonotype was seen repeatedly, ten times or more. This rearrangement joins TRBV6-1 to TRBJ2-1; D gene ambiguous. The V gene's germline CDR1 is MNHNS and CDR2 SASEGT. The CDR3 consists of 12 residues. V was shortened by 6 bases and J by 3 bases, with 6 bases between the two germline ends. CDR3 DNA: TGTGCCAGCAGCCCCTACTACAATGAGCAGTTCTTC. Translated: CASSPYYNEQFF.

This clonotype was observed a single time. The CDR3 sequence is CASSYRGPGNTIYF. In DNA, the CDR3 is TGTGCCAGCAGTTACAGGGGGCCTGGAAACACCATATATTTT. The V gene is TRBV12-3 or TRBV12-4, the J gene TRBJ1-3, with TRBD1 identical over 9 bases. The J segment lost 2 bases and the V segment lost 4 bases, leaving 0 bases of the junction unmatched. This CDR3 spans 14 amino acids.

This clonotype showed up many times. V gene TRBV20-1 combines with J gene TRBJ2-1; perhaps TRBD2 as D (6 bases). V was cut by 4 bases and J by 0 bases, with 13 bases left in between. Germline V lookup: CDR1 DFQATT, CDR2 SNEGSKA (reference sequence). The CDR3 is 15 residues long. The CDR3 nucleotides read TGCAGTGCTACATCCGGGAGTAGCTCCTACAATGAGCAGTTCTTC. Translating it yields CSATSGSSSYNEQFF.

This clonotype was counted at least ten times. This chain connects TRBV28 to TRBJ2-1, with 10 bases fitting TRBD2. J lost 12 bases, V lost 4 bases, and 12 bases had no gene match. This CDR3 contains 15 residues. The germline V gene has CDR1 MDHEN and CDR2 SYDVKM. The CDR3 sequence is CASSSGTSVSGGQFF. The DNA of the CDR3 is TGTGCCAGCAGTTCCGGGACTAGCGTTAGCGGGGGGCAGTTCTTC.

The chain joins TRBV6-9 to TRBJ2-7; D might be TRBD2 (6 bases). The CDR3 is 17 residues long. Trimming took 3 bases from V and 0 from J, leaving 18 bases between them. CDR1 and CDR2 from the germline V gene are MNHGY and SVAAGI. The CDR3 nucleotides are TGTGCCAGCAGTTACCCGTCGCTAGTAGCGGTCTCCTACGAGCAGTACTTC. It encodes CASSYPSLVAVSYEQYF.

As to this clonotype: It is likely a read error: a sequence one base away is far more abundant. The rearrangement uses TRBV14 and TRBJ1-2; 9 bases fit TRBD1. Germline loops: CDR1 SGHDN, CDR2 FVKESK. The CDR3 runs to 14 residues. In DNA, the CDR3 is TGTACCAGCAGCCTACGGACAGGGGCTGGTGGCTACACCTTC. Encoded protein: CTSSLRTGAGGYTF.

This clonotype was counted many times. The chain couples TRBV15 to TRBJ2-3, with TRBD2 matching over 10 bases. Germline CDR1 LNHNV, CDR2 YYDKDF (reference sequence). CDR3 size: 19 residues. V shed 4 bases and J 1 base; nucleotides not matched to a gene: 14. CDR3 loop: CATSKRSGRAILGTDTQYF. The CDR3 bases are TGTGCCACCAGCAAAAGGAGCGGGAGGGCCATTTTGGGCACAGATACGCAGTATTTT. Full variable domain (rest looked up from reference TRBV15 and TRBJ2-3): DAMVIQNPRYQVTQFGKPVTLSCSQTLNHNVMYWYQQKSSQAPKLLFHYYDKDFNNEADTPDNFQSRRPNTSFCFLDIRSPGLGDTAMYLCATSKRSGRAILGTDTQYFGPGTRLTVL.

This clonotype was seen at least ten times. The chain links TRBV14 to TRBJ1-1; tentative D call: TRBD1 (5 bases). V was shortened by 0 bases and J by 5 bases, with 13 bases between the two germline ends. CDR1 is SGHDN and CDR2 is FVKESK in the germline V gene. This CDR3 is 15 amino acids long. The CDR3 DNA sequence: TGTGCCAGCAGCCAAGAGACTTGGGGACGGACTGAAGCTTTCTTT. Translation: CASSQETWGRTEAFF.

This clonotype was detected many times. The CDR3 spells CASSFASRDRWLAIYNEQFF. The CDR3 DNA reads as TGTGCCAGCAGTTTTGCGAGCCGGGACAGATGGCTAGCAATCTACAATGAGCAGTTCTTC. The gene calls are TRBV28 and TRBJ2-1, with 7 bases matching TRBD1. Germline values: CDR1 MDHEN, CDR2 SYDVKM. CDR3 length: 20 residues. V gave up 3 bases and J gave up 3 bases; unmatched junction bases: 20.

This clonotype has a count of ten or more. The chain couples TRBV2 to TRBJ1-6, with D possibly being TRBD1 (5 bases). The CDR3 loop spans 15 amino acids. V was cut by 6 bases and J by 9 bases, with 18 bases left in between. Germline V gives CDR1 SNHLY, CDR2 FYNNEI. The CDR3 sequence: CASRESGTRGSPLHF. The CDR3 DNA is TGTGCCAGCAGAGAATCCGGGACGCGGGGTTCACCCCTCCACTTT.

This clonotype was seen ten or more times. The rearrangement joins TRBV9 to TRBJ1-4; D unclear. V was cut by 1 base and J by 0 bases, with 10 bases left in between. CDR1 is SGDLS and CDR2 is YYNGEE in the germline V gene. This CDR3 contains 16 residues. CDR3 in DNA: TGTGCCAGCAGCGTATCGGCGGGAGCAACTAATGAAAAACTGTTTTTT. Residues: CASSVSAGATNEKLFF.

This clonotype has at least ten counts. The chain links TRBV19 to TRBJ2-5; tentative D call: TRBD2 (6 bases). The CDR3 runs to 13 residues. V was pared by 6 bases and J by 7 bases, with 15 bases between. From germline, CDR1 is LNHDA and CDR2 SQIVND (reference sequence). The CDR3 nucleotides are TGTGCCAGTAGGGACTATGCTGGTGGGACCCAGTACTTC. Translating gives CASRDYAGGTQYF.